A single TCR beta chain is shown here with its context. Its target is unknown. The germline gene is not matched at one end of the junction; a read error may be the cause. These data originate in a study of response to subunit inactivated influenza vaccine. General study points: Authors suggested seasonal influenza vaccinations each recruit few new T cells.

Germline V CDR1 and CDR2: SGHDN, FVKESK. The CDR3 runs to 16 residues. TCRdb fed the RT-PCR reads into MiXCR, producing one record per CDR3 protein. The sample lists fewer than 800,000 distinct CDR3 sequences, roughly 14% occurring once. The material was PBMCs from blood, obtained roughly 13 days after vaccination. The source is a man aged 50 or older who received an inactivated influenza vaccine. The V call is TRBV14, the J call TRBJ2-7; 10 positions match TRBD1. The CDR3 DNA is TGTGCCAGCAGCCGAAAAAGACAGGGGGCCTCCGACGAGCAGTACTTC. This sequence encodes CASSRKRQGASDEQYF.